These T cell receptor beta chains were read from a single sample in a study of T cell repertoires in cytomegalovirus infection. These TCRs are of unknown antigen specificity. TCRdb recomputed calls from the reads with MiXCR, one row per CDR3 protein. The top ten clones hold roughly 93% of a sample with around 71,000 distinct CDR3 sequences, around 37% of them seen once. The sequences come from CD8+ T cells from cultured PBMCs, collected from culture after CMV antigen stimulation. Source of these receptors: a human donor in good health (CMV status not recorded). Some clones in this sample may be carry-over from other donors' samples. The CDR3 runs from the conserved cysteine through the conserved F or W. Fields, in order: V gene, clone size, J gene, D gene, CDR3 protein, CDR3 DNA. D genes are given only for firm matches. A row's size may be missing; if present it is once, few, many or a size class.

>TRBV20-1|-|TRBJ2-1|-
CSAEDGQSSYNEQFF
TGCAGTGCTGAGGACGGACAGAGCTCCTACAATGAGCAGTTCTTC
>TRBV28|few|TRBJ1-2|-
CASSPRGDGYTF
TGTGCCAGCAGTCCCCGGGGAGATGGCTACACCTTC
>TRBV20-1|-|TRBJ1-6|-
CSALTGFNSPLHF
TGCAGTGCACTCACAGGGTTCAATTCACCCCTCCACTTT
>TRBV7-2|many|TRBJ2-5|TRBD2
CASSSEWGGGVQETQYF
TGTGCCAGCAGCTCGGAATGGGGCGGGGGAGTCCAAGAGACCCAGTACTTC
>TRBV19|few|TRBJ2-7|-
CASSPIQGRLSYEQYF
TGTGCCAGTAGCCCTATACAGGGCCGACTCTCCTACGAGCAGTACTTC
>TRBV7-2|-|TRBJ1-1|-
CASSPSVMNTEAFF
TGTGCCAGCAGCCCAAGCGTAATGAACACTGAAGCTTTCTTT
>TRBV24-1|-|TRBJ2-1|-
CATSVLASGEQFF
TGTGCCACCAGTGTCCTAGCTTCGGGTGAGCAGTTCTTC
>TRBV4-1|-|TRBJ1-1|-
CASSQGFVRDLNTEAFF
TGCGCCAGCAGCCAAGGGTTCGTACGGGACCTGAACACTGAAGCTTTCTTT
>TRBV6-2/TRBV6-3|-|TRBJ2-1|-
CASSYGQDNEQFF
TGTGCCAGCAGTTACGGACAAGACAATGAGCAGTTCTTC
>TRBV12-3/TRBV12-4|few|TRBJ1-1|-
CASSLGGQNTEAFF
TGTGCCAGCAGCCTCGGGGGGCAGAACACTGAAGCTTTCTTT
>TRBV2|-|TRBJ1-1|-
CASSDYRGTEAFF
TGTGCCAGCAGTGATTATAGAGGAACTGAAGCTTTCTTT
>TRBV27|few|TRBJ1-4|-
CASRQSTGRKEKLFF
TGTGCCAGCAGACAATCGACAGGTCGGAAAGAAAAACTGTTTTTT
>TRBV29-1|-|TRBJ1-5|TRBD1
CSVEASDRASNQPQHF
TGCAGCGTTGAAGCATCGGACAGGGCTAGCAATCAGCCCCAGCATTTT
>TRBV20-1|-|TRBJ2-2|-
CSARDRVGKDTGELFF
TGCAGTGCTAGAGATAGGGTGGGCAAGGACACCGGGGAGCTGTTTTTT
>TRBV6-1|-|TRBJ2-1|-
CASREGNEQFF
TGTGCCAGCAGAGAGGGGAATGAGCAGTTCTTC
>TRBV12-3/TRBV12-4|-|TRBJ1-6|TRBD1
CASSRTGINSPLHF
TGTGCCAGCAGTCGGACAGGGATCAATTCACCCCTCCACTTT
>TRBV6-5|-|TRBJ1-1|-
CASSYSVEVLTEAFF
TGTGCCAGCAGTTACTCTGTAGAGGTGCTCACTGAAGCTTTCTTT
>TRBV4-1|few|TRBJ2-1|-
CASSQDWGYNEQFF
TGCGCCAGCAGCCAAGATTGGGGTTACAATGAGCAGTTCTTC
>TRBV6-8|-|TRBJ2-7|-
CASSYSVRGSYEQYF
TGTGCCAGCAGTTACTCTGTGCGGGGCTCCTACGAGCAGTACTTC
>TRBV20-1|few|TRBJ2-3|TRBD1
CSARAGDRVGLDTQYF
TGCAGTGCACGGGCCGGGGACAGGGTGGGCTTGGATACGCAGTATTTT
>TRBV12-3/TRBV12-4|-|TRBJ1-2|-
CASSRSVGRIYGYTF
TGTGCCAGCAGCCGTTCCGTGGGACGGATATATGGCTACACCTTC
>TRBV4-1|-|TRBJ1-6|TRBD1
CASSQGTGGTYNSPLHF
TGCGCCAGCAGCCAAGGGACAGGGGGAACCTATAATTCACCCCTCCACTTT
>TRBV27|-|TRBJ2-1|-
CASSLRDRNYNEQFF
TGTGCCAGCAGTTTACGAGACAGGAACTACAATGAGCAGTTCTTC
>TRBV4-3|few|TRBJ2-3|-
CASSQDLAKGADTQYF
TGCGCCAGCAGCCAAGATTTGGCTAAGGGCGCAGATACGCAGTATTTT
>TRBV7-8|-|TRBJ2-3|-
CASSFKADRSSTDTQYF
TGTGCCAGCAGCTTTAAGGCCGACAGATCCAGCACAGATACGCAGTATTTT
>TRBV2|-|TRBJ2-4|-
CASSRTGVAKNIQYF
TGTGCCAGCAGCAGGACGGGAGTAGCCAAAAACATTCAGTACTTC
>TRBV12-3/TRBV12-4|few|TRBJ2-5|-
CASSLGSQETQYF
TGTGCCAGCAGTTTAGGTAGCCAAGAGACCCAGTACTTC
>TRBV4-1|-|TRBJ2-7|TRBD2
CASSLRAGGQYEQYF
TGCGCCAGCAGCCTCCGAGCGGGGGGCCAATACGAGCAGTACTTC
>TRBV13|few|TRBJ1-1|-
CASSLAPLNTEAFF
TGTGCCAGCAGCTTAGCCCCGCTAAACACTGAAGCTTTCTTT
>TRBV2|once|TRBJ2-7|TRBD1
CASSTGQGSYEQYF
TGTGCCAGCAGTACCGGACAGGGGAGCTACGAGCAGTACTTC
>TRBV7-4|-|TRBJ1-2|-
CASSSPGGSNYGYTF
TGTGCCAGCAGCTCACCGGGAGGCTCTAACTATGGCTACACCTTC